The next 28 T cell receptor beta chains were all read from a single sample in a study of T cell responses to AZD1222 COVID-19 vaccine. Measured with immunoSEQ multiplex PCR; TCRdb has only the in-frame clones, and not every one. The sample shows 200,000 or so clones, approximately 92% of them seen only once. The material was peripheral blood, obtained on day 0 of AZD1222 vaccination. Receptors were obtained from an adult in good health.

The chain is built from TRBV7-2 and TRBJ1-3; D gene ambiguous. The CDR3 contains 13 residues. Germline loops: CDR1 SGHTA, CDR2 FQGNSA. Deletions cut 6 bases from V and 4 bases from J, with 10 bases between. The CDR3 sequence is CASRRASGNTIYF. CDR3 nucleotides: TGTGCCAGCAGGCGGGCCTCGGGAAACACCATATATTTT.

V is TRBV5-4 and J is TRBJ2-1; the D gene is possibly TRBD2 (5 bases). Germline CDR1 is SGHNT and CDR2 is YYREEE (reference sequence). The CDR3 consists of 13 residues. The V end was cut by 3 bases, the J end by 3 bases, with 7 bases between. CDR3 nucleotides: TGTGCCAGCAGCTGGGGAGTCTACAATGAGCAGTTCTTC. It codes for CASSWGVYNEQFF. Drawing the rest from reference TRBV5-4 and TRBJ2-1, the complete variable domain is ETGVTQSPTHLIKTRGQQVTLRCSSQSGHNTVSWYQQALGQGPQFIFQYYREEENGRGNFPPRFSGLQFPNYSSELNVNALELDDSALYLCASSWGVYNEQFFGPGTRLTVL.

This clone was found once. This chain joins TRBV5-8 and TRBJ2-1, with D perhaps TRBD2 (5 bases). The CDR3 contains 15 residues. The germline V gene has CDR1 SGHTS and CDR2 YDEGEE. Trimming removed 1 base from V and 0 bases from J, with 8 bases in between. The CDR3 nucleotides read TGTGCCAGCAGCTTGAAGCGGAGCTCCTACAATGAGCAGTTCTTC. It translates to CASSLKRSSYNEQFF. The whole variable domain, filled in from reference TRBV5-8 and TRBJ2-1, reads EAGVTQSPTHLIKTRGQQATLRCSPISGHTSVYWYQQALGLGLQFLLWYDEGEERNRGNFPPRFSGRQFPNYSSELNVNALELEDSALYLCASSLKRSSYNEQFFGPGTRLTVL.

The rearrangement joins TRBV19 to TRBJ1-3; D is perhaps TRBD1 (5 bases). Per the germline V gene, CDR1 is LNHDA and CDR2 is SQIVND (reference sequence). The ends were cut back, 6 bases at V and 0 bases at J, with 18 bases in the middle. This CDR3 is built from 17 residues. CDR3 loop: CASSSGLQRTSGNTIYF. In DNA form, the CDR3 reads TGTGCCAGTAGCTCGGGACTACAGCGGACCTCTGGAAACACCATATATTTT.

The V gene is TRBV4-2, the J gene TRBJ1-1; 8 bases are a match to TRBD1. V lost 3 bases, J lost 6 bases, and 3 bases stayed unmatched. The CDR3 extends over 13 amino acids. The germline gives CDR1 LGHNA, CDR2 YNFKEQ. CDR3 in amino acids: CASSHLDRAEAFF. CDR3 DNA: TGTGCCAGCAGCCACCTGGACAGGGCTGAAGCTTTCTTT.

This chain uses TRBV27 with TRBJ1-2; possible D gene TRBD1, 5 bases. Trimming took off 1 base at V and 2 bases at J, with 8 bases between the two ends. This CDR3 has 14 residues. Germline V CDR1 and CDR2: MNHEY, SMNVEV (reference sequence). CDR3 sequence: CASSLWQGNYGYTF. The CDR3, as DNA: TGTGCCAGCAGTTTATGGCAGGGCAACTATGGCTACACCTTC.

The CDR3 spells CASVLAVTGELFF. CDR3 in DNA: TGTGCCAGCGTACTAGCGGTCACCGGGGAGCTGTTTTTT. J is TRBJ2-2 and V is TRBV7-9, with 8 bases aligning to TRBD2. CDR1 is SEHNR, CDR2 FQNEAQ, per germline (reference sequence). The CDR3 is 13 residues long. V dropped 8 bases and J dropped 4; count of bases not matched to a gene: 3.

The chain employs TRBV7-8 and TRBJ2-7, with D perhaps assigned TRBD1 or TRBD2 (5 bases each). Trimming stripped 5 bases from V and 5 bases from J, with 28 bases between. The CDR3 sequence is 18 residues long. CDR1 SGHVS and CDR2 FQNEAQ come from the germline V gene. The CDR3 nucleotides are TGTGCCAGCAGCCCAGGGTTGGCGGAAGGACTTTTTAAGGACGAGCAGTACGTC. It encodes CASSPGLAEGLFKDEQYV.

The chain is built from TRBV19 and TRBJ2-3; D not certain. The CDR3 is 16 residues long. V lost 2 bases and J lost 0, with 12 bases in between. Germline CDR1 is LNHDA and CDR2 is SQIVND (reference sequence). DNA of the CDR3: TGTGCCAGTAGTATAAGGTATAGAATTAGCACAGATACGCAGTATTTT. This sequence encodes CASSIRYRISTDTQYF. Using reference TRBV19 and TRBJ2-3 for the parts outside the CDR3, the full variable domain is DGGITQSPKYLFRKEGQNVTLSCEQNLNHDAMYWYRQDPGQGLRLIYYSQIVNDFQKGDIAEGYSVSREKKESFPLTVTSAQKNPTAFYLCASSIRYRISTDTQYFGPGTRLTVL.

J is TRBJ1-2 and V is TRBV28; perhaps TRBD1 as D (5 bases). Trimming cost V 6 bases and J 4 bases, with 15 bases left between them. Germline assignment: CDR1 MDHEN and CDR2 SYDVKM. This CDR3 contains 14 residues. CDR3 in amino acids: CASSMTGRFYGYTF. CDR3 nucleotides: TGTGCCAGCAGCATGACGGGACGGTTCTATGGCTACACCTTC.

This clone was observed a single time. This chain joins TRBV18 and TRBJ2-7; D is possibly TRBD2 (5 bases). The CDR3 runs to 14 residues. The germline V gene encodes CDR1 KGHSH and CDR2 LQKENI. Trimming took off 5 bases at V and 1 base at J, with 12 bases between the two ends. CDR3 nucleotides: TGTGCCAGCTCATCGCGGACTGATTCCTACGAGCAGTACTTC. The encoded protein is CASSSRTDSYEQYF.

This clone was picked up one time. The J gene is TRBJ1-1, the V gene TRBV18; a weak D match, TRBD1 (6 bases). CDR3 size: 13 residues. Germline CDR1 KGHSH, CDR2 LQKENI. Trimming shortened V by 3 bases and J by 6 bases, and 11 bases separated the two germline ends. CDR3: CASSPKRGAEAFF. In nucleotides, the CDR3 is TGTGCCAGCTCACCCAAAAGGGGGGCTGAAGCTTTCTTT.

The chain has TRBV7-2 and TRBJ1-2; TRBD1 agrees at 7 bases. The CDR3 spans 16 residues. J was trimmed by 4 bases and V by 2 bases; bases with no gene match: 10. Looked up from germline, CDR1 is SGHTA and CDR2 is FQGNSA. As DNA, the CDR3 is TGTGCCAGCAGCTTACTCTCCTGGGACAGAACCTATGGCTACACCTTC. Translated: CASSLLSWDRTYGYTF.

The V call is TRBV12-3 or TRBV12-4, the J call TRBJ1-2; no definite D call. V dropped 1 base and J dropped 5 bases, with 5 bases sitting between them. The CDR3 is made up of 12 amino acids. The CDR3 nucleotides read TGTGCCAGCAGTTTAGTCGGGTATGGCTACACCTTC. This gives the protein CASSLVGYGYTF.

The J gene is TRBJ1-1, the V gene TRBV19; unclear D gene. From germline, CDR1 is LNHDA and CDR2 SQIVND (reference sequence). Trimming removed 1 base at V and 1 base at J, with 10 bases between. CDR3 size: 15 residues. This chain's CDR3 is CASSIGLQGNTEAFF. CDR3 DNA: TGTGCCAGTAGTATAGGTCTACAAGGGAACACTGAAGCTTTCTTT.

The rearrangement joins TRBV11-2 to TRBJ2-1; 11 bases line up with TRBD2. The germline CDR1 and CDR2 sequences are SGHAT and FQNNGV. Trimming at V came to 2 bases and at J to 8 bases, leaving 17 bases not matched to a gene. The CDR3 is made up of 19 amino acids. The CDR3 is CASSLILAGDLGMGDEQFF. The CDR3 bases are TGTGCCAGCAGCTTAATACTAGCGGGAGACTTGGGGATGGGCGATGAGCAGTTCTTC.

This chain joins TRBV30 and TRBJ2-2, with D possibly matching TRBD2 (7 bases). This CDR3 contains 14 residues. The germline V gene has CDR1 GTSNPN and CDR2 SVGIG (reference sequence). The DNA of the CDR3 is TGTGCTACTAATAGGGGGGGAGGAACCGGGGAGCTGTTTTTT. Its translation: CATNRGGGTGELFF.

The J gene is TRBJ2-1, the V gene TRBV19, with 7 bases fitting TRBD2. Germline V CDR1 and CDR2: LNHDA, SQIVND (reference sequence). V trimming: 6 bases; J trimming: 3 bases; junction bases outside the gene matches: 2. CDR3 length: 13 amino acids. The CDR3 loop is CASSGRNYNEQFF. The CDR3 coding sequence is TGTGCCAGTAGCGGGAGGAACTACAATGAGCAGTTCTTC.

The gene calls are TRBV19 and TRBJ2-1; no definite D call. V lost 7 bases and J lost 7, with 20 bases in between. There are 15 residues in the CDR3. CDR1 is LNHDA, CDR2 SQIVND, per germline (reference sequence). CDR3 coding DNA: TGTGCCAGTACCCCCCTCGCCTTTAATTGGAATGAGCAGTTCTTC. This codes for CASTPLAFNWNEQFF.

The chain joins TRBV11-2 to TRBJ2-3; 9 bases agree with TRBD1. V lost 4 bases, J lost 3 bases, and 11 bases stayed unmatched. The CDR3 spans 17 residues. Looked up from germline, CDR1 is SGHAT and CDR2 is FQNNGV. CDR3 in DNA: TGTGCCAGCAGCTCATACAGGGGGCGCTTCTGGACAGATACGCAGTATTTT. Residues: CASSSYRGRFWTDTQYF.

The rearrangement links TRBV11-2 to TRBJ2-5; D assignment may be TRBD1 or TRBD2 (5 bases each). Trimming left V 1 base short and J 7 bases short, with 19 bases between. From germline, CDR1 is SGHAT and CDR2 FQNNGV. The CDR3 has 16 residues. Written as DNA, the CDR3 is TGTGCCAGCAGCTTAGGACGGACGGGACCCGGGTGGACCCAGTACTTC. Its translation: CASSLGRTGPGWTQYF.

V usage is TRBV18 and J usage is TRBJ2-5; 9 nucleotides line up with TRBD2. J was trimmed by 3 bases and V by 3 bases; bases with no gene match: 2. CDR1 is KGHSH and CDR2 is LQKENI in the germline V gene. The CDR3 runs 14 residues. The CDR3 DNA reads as TGTGCCAGCTCACCCCCTAGCGGGGAAGAGACCCAGTACTTC. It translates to CASSPPSGEETQYF.

The CDR3 loop reads CASSQEIGGDTEAFF. In nucleotides, the CDR3 is TGTGCCAGCAGCCAAGAAATCGGTGGCGACACTGAAGCTTTCTTT. This chain connects TRBV4-2 to TRBJ1-1; no firm D call. Germline V gene sequence: CDR1 LGHNA, CDR2 YNFKEQ. The length of the CDR3 is 15 residues. The V and J ends lost 0 bases and 3 bases respectively, with 11 bases between them.

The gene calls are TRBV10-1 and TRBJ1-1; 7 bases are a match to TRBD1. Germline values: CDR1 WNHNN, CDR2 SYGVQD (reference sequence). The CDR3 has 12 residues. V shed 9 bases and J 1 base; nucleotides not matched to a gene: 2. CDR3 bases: TGCGCCAGAGGGACAGAGAACACTGAAGCTTTCTTT. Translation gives CARGTENTEAFF.

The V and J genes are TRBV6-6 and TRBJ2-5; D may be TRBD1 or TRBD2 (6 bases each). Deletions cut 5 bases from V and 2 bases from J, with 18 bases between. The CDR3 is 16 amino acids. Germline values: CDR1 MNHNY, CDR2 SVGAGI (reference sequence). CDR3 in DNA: TGTGCCAGCAGTCTAGGACCTCCGGGGGCTCAAGAGACCCAGTACTTC. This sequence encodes CASSLGPPGAQETQYF.

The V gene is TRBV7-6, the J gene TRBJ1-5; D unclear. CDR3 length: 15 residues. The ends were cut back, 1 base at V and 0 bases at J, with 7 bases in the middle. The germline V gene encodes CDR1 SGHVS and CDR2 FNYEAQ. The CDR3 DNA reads TGTGCCAGCAGCTTAGGGGCCAATAGCAATCAGCCCCAGCATTTT. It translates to CASSLGANSNQPQHF.

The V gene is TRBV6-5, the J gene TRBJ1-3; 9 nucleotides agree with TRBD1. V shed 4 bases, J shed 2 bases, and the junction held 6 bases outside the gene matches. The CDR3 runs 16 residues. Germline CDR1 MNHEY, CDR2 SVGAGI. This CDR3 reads CASSFSDRGTGNTIYF. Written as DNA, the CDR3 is TGTGCCAGCAGTTTCTCCGACAGGGGGACTGGAAACACCATATATTTT.

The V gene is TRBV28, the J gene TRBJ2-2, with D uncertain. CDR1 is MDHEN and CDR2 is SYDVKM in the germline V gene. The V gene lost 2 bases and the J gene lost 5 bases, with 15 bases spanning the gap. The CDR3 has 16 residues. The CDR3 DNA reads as TGTGCCAGCAGTTTACGCGGCCTCAAGGGAACCGGGGAGCTGTTTTTT. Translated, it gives CASSLRGLKGTGELFF.